Sequencing of this T cell receptor (beta chain) was carried out in a study of technical replicates of blood from several donors. TCRdb keeps only in-frame clones here, not all; method: immunoSEQ multiplex PCR. The sample lists about 75,000 clones, approximately 96% occurring once. CDR3 length equals 17 residues. The J segment lost 8 bases and the V segment lost 4 bases, leaving 19 bases of the junction unmatched. The germline gives CDR1 SGHVS, CDR2 FQNEAQ. The sequence derives from a human donor in good health. What was sequenced was T cells isolated from PBMCs. The chain carries TRBV7-8 and TRBJ1-1, with TRBD1 identical over 7 bases. DNA for the CDR3: TGTGCCAGCAGCTACCCCCCGACAGGGCCGCGAATTCGGGAAGCTTTCTTT. This translates into CASSYPPTGPRIREAFF.